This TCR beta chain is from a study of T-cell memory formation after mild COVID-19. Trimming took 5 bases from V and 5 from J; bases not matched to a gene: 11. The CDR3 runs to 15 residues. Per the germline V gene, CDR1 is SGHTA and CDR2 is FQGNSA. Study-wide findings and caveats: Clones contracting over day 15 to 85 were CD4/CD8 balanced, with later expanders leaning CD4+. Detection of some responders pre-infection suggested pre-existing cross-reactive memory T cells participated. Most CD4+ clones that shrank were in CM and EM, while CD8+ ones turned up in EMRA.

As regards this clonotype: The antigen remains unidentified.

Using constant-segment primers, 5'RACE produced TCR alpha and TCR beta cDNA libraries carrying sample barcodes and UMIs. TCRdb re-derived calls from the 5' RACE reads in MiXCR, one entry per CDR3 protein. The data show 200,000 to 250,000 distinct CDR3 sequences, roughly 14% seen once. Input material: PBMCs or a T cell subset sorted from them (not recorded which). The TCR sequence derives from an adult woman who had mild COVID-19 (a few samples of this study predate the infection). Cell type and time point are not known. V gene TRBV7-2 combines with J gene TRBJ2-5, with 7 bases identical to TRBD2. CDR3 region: CASSPAGAGAETQYF. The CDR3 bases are TGTGCCAGCAGCCCTGCCGGGGCGGGAGCGGAGACCCAGTACTTC.